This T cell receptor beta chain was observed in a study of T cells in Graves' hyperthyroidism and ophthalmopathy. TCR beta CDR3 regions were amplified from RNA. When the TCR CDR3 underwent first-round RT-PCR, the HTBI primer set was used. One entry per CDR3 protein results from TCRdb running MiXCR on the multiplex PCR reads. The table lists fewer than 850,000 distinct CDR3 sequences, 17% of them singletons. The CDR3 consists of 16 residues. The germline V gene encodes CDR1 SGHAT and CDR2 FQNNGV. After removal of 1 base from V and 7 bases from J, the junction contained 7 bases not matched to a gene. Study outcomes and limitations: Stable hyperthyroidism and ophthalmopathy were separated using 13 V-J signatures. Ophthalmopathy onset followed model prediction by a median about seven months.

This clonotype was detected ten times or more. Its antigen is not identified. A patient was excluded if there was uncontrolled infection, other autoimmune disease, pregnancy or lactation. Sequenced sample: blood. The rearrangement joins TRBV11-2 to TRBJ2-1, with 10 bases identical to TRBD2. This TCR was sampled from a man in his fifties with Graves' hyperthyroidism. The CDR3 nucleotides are TGTGCCAGCAGCTTAGGGGTAGCGGGAGGAAGGAATGAGCAGTTCTTC. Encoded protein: CASSLGVAGGRNEQFF.